The clone carrying this TCR beta chain was observed at least ten times. Its specificity is not known. These data originate in a study of T cells in Graves' hyperthyroidism and ophthalmopathy. The wider study: Peripheral blood was secured at the point of initial diagnosis, before any treatment.

Germline V gives CDR1 KGHDR, CDR2 SFDVKD. The CDR3 runs to 16 residues. The V gene lost 2 bases and the J gene lost 8 bases, with 17 bases spanning the gap. General study results and limits: The model forecast ophthalmopathy, anticipating it by a median about six months before onset. The blood repertoire included most of the expanded thyroid clonotypes above 0.001.

The authors deemed Graves' hyperthyroidism stable absent ophthalmopathy progression within 18 months. Regions amplified from RNA transcripts were the TCR beta CDR3 regions. RT-PCR in the first round (using the HTBI primer set) targeted the TCR CDR3. TCRdb reprocessed the multiplex PCR reads via MiXCR and lists one record per CDR3 protein. Here the sample spans approximately 630,000 distinct CDR3 sequences, around 16% being singletons. V is TRBV24-1 and J is TRBJ2-2; TRBD1 is a possible D gene (5 bases). The clonotype was recovered from a woman in her thirties with Graves' hyperthyroidism. Source material: blood. The CDR3 nucleotides are TGTGCCACCAGTGATTCGAGACAGACCCGAAGAGGGGAGCTGTTTTTT. Residues: CATSDSRQTRRGELFF.